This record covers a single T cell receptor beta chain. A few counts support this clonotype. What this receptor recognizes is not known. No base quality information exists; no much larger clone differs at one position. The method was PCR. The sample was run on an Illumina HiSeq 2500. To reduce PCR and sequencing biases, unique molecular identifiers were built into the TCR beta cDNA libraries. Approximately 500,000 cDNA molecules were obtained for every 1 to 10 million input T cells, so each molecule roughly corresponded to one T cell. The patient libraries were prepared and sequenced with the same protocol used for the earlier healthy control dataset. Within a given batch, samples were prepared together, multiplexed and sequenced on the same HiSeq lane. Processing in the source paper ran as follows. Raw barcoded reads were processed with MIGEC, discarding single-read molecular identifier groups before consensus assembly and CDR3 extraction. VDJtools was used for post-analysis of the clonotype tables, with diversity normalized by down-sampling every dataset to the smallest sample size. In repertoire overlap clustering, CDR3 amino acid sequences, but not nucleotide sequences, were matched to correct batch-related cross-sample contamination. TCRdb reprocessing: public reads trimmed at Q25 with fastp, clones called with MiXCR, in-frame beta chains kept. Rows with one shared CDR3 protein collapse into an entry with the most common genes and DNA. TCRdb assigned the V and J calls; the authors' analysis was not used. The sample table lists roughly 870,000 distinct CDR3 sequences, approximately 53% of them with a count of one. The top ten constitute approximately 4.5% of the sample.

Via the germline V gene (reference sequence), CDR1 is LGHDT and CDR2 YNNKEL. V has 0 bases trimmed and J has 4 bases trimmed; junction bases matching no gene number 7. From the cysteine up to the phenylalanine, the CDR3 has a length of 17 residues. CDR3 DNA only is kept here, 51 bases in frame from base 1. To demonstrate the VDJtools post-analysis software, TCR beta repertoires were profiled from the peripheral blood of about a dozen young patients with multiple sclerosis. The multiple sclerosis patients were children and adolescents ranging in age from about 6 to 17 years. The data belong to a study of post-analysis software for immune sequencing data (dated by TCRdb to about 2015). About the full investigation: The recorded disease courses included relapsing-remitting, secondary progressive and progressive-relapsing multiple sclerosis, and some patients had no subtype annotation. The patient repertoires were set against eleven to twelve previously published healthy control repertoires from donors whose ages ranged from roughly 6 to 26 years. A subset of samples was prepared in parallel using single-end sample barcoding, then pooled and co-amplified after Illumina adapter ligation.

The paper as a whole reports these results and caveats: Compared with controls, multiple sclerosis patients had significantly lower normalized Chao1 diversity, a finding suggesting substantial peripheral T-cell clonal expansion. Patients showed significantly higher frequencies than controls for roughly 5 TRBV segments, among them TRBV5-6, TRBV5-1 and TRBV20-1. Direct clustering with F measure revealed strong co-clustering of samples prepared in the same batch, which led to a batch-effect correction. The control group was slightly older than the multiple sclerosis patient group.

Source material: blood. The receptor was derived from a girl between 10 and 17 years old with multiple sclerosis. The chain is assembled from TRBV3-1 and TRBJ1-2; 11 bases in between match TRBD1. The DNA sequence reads TGTGCCAGCAGCCAAGATTTCGGACAGGGGGCAAGCTATGGCTACACCTTC. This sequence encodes CASSQDFGQGASYGYTF. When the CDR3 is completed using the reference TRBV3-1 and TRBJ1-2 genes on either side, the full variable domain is DTAVSQTPKYLVTQMGNDKSIKCEQNLGHDTMYWYKQDSKKFLKIMFSYNNKELIINETVPNRFSPKSPDKAHLNLHINSLELGDSAVYFCASSQDFGQGASYGYTFGSGTRLTVV.